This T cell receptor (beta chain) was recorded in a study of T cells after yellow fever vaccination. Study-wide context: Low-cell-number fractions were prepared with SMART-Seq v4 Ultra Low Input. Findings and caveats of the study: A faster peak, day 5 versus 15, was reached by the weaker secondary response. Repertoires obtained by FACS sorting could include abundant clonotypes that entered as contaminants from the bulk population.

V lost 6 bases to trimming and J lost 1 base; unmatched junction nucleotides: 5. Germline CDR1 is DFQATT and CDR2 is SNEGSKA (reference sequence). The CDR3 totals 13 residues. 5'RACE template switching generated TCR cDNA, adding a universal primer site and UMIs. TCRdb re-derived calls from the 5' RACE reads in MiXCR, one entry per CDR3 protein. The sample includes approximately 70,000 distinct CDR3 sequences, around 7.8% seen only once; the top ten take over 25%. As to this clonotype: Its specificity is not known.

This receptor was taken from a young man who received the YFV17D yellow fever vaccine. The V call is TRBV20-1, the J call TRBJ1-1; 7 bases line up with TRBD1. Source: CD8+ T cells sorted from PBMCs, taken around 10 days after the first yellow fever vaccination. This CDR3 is CSARGTANTEAFF. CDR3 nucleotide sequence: TGCAGTGCCAGGGGGACGGCGAACACTGAAGCTTTCTTT.